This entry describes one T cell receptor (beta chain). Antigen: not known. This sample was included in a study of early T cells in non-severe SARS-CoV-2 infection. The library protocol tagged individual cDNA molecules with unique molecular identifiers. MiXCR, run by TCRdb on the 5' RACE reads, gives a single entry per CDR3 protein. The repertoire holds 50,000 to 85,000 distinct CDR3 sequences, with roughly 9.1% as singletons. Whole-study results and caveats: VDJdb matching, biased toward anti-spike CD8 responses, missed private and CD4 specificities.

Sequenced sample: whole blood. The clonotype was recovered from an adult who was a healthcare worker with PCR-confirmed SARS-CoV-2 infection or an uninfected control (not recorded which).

The CDR3 sequence: CASTRSYLGGGYTF. The CDR3 DNA reads TGTGCCAGCACCCGATCCTACCTCGGGGGTGGCTACACCTTC. The V call is TRBV6-5, the J call TRBJ1-2; D is perhaps TRBD1 (5 bases). V gave up 7 bases and J gave up 7 bases, with 19 bases separating them. This CDR3 is built from 14 residues. Germline CDR1 is MNHEY and CDR2 is SVGAGI.